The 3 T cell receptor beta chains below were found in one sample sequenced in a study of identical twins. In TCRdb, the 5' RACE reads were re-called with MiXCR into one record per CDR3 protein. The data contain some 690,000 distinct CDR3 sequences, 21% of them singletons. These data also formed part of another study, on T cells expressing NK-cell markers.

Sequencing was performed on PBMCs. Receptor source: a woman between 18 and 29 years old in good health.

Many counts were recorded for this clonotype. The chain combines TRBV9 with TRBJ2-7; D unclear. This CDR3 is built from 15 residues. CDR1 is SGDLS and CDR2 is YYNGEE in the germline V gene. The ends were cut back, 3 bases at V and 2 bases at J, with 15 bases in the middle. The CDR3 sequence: CASSEGPGGPYEQYF. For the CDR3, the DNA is TGTGCCAGCAGCGAGGGCCCGGGTGGCCCCTACGAGCAGTACTTC.

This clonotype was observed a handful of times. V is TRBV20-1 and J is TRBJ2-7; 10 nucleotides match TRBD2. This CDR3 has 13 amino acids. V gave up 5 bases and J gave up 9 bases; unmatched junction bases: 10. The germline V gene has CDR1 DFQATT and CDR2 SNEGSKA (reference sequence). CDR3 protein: CSARLAGATVQYF. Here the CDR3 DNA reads TGCAGTGCTCGTCTAGCGGGGGCTACGGTGCAGTACTTC.

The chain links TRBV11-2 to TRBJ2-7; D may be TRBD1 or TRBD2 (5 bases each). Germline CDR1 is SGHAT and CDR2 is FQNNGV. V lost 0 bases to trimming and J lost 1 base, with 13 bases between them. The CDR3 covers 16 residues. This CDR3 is CASSLEGTAASYEQYF. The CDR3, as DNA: TGTGCCAGCAGCTTAGAAGGGACGGCGGCTTCCTACGAGCAGTACTTC.